These 32 T cell receptor beta chains came from one sample sequenced in a study of shared clonotypes between healthy human individuals. Repertoires were generated with immunoSEQ multiplex PCR, while TCRdb's copy carries only in-frame clones and drops some. This table holds more than 2 million clones, approximately 95% found once. The sequenced sample consisted of naive CD4+ T cells sorted from blood. Subset denoted: CD45RA+ positively selected. These receptors were collected from a man younger than 35 in good health.

The CDR3 sequence: CASKPTGTSNQPQHF. For the CDR3, the DNA is TGTGCCAGCAAGCCGACAGGCACTAGCAATCAGCCCCAGCATTTT. V and J are TRBV28 and TRBJ1-5, with D tentatively TRBD1 (6 bases). The CDR3 runs 15 residues. The germline gives CDR1 MDHEN, CDR2 SYDVKM. Between the trimmed V and J ends, which lost 7 bases and 0 bases, there was a span of 13 bases.

The rearrangement links TRBV7-2 to TRBJ2-7; perhaps TRBD1 as D (5 bases). The V end was cut by 5 bases, the J end by 7 bases, with 12 bases between. The CDR3 has 12 amino acids. In germline, CDR1 is SGHTA, CDR2 FQGNSA. The CDR3 DNA is TGTGCCAGCAGCCCCCAACAGGAAGAGCAGTACTTC. It codes for CASSPQQEEQYF.

The J gene is TRBJ2-7, the V gene TRBV6-5; 7 bases are a match to TRBD1. Germline V gives CDR1 MNHEY, CDR2 SVGAGI. The CDR3 covers 15 residues. V was clipped by 5 bases and J by 3 bases; unmatched bases: 10. The CDR3: CASSPQTGANYEQYF. As DNA, the CDR3 is TGTGCCAGCAGTCCACAAACAGGGGCCAACTACGAGCAGTACTTC.

The rearrangement joins TRBV5-1 to TRBJ1-1; D remains ambiguous. V lost 0 bases and J 0 bases, leaving 12 bases between the germline ends. The CDR3 covers 16 residues. The germline V gene encodes CDR1 SGHRS and CDR2 YFSETQ. DNA of the CDR3: TGCGCCAGCAGCTTGGGGTTTGGAGGTGTGAACACTGAAGCTTTCTTT. This encodes CASSLGFGGVNTEAFF.

This chain links TRBV2 with TRBJ2-3; D is undetermined. CDR1 is SNHLY and CDR2 is FYNNEI in the germline V gene. This CDR3 region has 15 residues. Deletions cut 2 bases from V and 0 bases from J, with 9 bases between. As DNA, the CDR3 is TGTGCCAGCAGTGAATTAGCTTTTAGCACAGATACGCAGTATTTT. Its protein product is CASSELAFSTDTQYF.

The chain joins TRBV11-3 to TRBJ2-2, with D hard to call. Germline V gene sequence: CDR1 SGHNT, CDR2 YENEEA. Trimming pared 2 bases from V and 5 bases from J, leaving 9 bases between. The CDR3 runs 14 residues. CDR3 in DNA: TGTGCCAGCAGCTTAAGACCCGGAACCGGGGAGCTGTTTTTT. Its protein product is CASSLRPGTGELFF.

The CDR3 nucleotides read TGTGCCACAGCGTGGGGAGATACGCAGTATTTT. Protein sequence: CATAWGDTQYF. V is TRBV6-5 and J is TRBJ2-3; D gene uncertain. Germline CDR1 reads MNHEY; CDR2 reads SVGAGI. V was trimmed by 10 bases and J by 5 bases, leaving 10 bases between them. This CDR3 comprises 11 residues.

The rearrangement joins TRBV7-9 to TRBJ1-2, with D uncertain. V was pared by 3 bases and J by 8 bases, with 7 bases between. CDR1 and CDR2 from the germline V gene are SEHNR and FQNEAQ (reference sequence). The CDR3 is made up of 11 amino acids. In nucleotides, the CDR3 is TGTGCCAGCAGCTTGGGCCTGGGCTACACCTTC. Translation: CASSLGLGYTF.

Comment on this clone: Mismatch with germline at one junction end may stem from a read error. The chain couples TRBV7-7 to TRBJ2-5; 7 bases match TRBD2. This CDR3 is built from 14 residues. Germline assignment: CDR1 SSHAT and CDR2 FNYEAQ (reference sequence). The CDR3 bases are TGTGCTAGCAGCTATTTGGGGGGGGAAGAGACCCAGTACTTC. Amino acid sequence: CASSYLGGEETQYF.

This chain connects TRBV5-1 to TRBJ1-3, with D possibly TRBD1 on 5 matching bases. Germline V CDR1 and CDR2: SGHRS, YFSETQ. The CDR3 is made up of 17 amino acids. V lost 4 bases and J 0 bases, leaving 17 bases between the germline ends. In DNA, the CDR3 is TGCGCCAGCAGCGGCGATGGGGCCGGCCGCTCTGGAAACACCATATATTTT. Its translation: CASSGDGAGRSGNTIYF.

The chain is built from TRBV7-9 and TRBJ2-7; D is possibly TRBD2 (6 bases). Trimming pared 6 bases from V and 0 bases from J, leaving 12 bases between. Germline loops: CDR1 SEHNR, CDR2 FQNEAQ (reference sequence). The CDR3 consists of 14 residues. CDR3 nucleotides: TGTGCCAGCAGAAGGGACTCCCGCTCCTACGAGCAGTACTTC. Amino acid sequence: CASRRDSRSYEQYF. The whole variable domain, filled in from reference TRBV7-9 and TRBJ2-7, reads DTGVSQNPRHKITKRGQNVTFRCDPISEHNRLYWYRQTLGQGPEFLTYFQNEAQLEKSRLLSDRFSAERPKGSFSTLEIQRTEQGDSAMYLCASRRDSRSYEQYFGPGTRLTVT.

V and J are TRBV7-2 and TRBJ1-1, with D unclear. This CDR3 has 13 amino acids. The germline gives CDR1 SGHTA, CDR2 FQGNSA. Trimming removed 7 bases at V and 14 bases at J, with 23 bases between. The CDR3 sequence: CASTTLGIPSFFF. In nucleotides, the CDR3 is TGTGCCAGCACCACTCTTGGGATTCCGAGTTTCTTCTTT.

Of note for this clone: The sample has other DNA sequences that encode this CDR3 too. The V call is TRBV5-4, the J call TRBJ1-4; D is possibly TRBD1 (6 bases). Germline V gene data show CDR1 as SGHNT and CDR2 as YYREEE (reference sequence). This CDR3 is 14 amino acids long. Trimming stripped 5 bases from V and 5 bases from J, with 13 bases between. Here the CDR3 DNA reads TGTGCCAGCAGTTCGACAGGCGGGAATGAAAAACTGTTTTTT. Translated: CASSSTGGNEKLFF.

This clone was detected only once. The chain uses TRBV10-2 and TRBJ2-7; D unclear. The germline CDR1 and CDR2 sequences are WSHSY and SAAADI. This CDR3 spans 13 amino acids. With 8 bases removed from V and 0 bases from J, the gap between germline ends came to 11 bases. The CDR3 protein is CASEGQLSYEQYF. As DNA, the CDR3 is TGCGCCAGCGAAGGGCAGCTCTCCTACGAGCAGTACTTC.

The rearrangement joins TRBV28 to TRBJ2-3, with D possibly called TRBD1 or TRBD2 (5 bases each). The CDR3 has 14 amino acids. Germline V lookup: CDR1 MDHEN, CDR2 SYDVKM. V lost 5 bases, J lost 2 bases, and 11 bases lay in between. The CDR3 here is CASSPRDHTDTQYF. Here the CDR3 DNA reads TGTGCCAGCAGTCCTCGGGACCACACAGATACGCAGTATTTT.

The chain is built from TRBV6-1 and TRBJ2-3, with D hard to call. The germline V and J ends were trimmed by 2 bases and 4 bases, with 7 bases remaining between them. CDR3 length: 13 amino acids. Germline values: CDR1 MNHNS, CDR2 SASEGT. The CDR3 sequence: CASSEQRADTQYF. Written as DNA, the CDR3 is TGTGCCAGCAGTGAACAGCGAGCAGATACGCAGTATTTT.

This chain uses TRBV5-1 with TRBJ2-1; no clear D gene. Trimming shortened V by 4 bases and J by 1 base, and 18 bases separated the two germline ends. The CDR3 consists of 17 residues. From germline, CDR1 is SGHRS and CDR2 YFSETQ. The CDR3 here is CASSTHPSGRSYNEQFF. CDR3 coding DNA: TGCGCCAGCAGCACTCATCCGTCCGGACGGTCCTACAATGAGCAGTTCTTC.

This sequence joins TRBV9 and TRBJ2-2; weak D call: TRBD1 (5 bases). The V gene lost 1 base and the J gene lost 0 bases, with 10 bases spanning the gap. The CDR3 is 16 residues long. The germline V gene encodes CDR1 SGDLS and CDR2 YYNGEE. CDR3 in amino acids: CASSVSGAPNTGELFF. The CDR3 nucleotides read TGTGCCAGCAGCGTATCTGGGGCTCCGAACACCGGGGAGCTGTTTTTT.

V gene TRBV28 combines with J gene TRBJ2-7; tentative D call: TRBD1 (5 bases). Germline V gives CDR1 MDHEN, CDR2 SYDVKM. This CDR3 is built from 15 residues. Deletions cut 7 bases from V and 2 bases from J, with 18 bases between. The CDR3 spells CASNPTGPSPYEQYF. As DNA, the CDR3 is TGTGCCAGCAATCCCACAGGACCGTCCCCCTACGAGCAGTACTTC. Using reference TRBV28 and TRBJ2-7 for the parts outside the CDR3, the full variable domain is DVKVTQSSRYLVKRTGEKVFLECVQDMDHENMFWYRQDPGLGLRLIYFSYDVKMKEKGDIPEGYSVSREKKERFSLILESASTNQTSMYLCASNPTGPSPYEQYFGPGTRLTVT.

The chain carries TRBV7-2 and TRBJ2-5; 8 nucleotides match TRBD1. Looked up from germline, CDR1 is SGHTA and CDR2 is FQGNSA. Unmatched junction bases numbered 6, after V lost 5 bases and J lost 1 base. The CDR3 loop spans 15 amino acids. As DNA, the CDR3 is TGTGCCAGCAGCGCCGGACAGGGCCGCCAAGAGACCCAGTACTTC. Protein: CASSAGQGRQETQYF.

The chain couples TRBV4-1 to TRBJ2-7; no firm D call. V lost 0 bases to trimming and J lost 4 bases, with 13 bases between them. Germline assignment: CDR1 MGHRA and CDR2 YSYEKL. The CDR3 spans 15 residues. CDR3 coding DNA: TGCGCCAGCAGCCAAGATTTTTCCTTAAGTTACGAGCAGTACTTC. This gives the protein CASSQDFSLSYEQYF.

J is TRBJ1-2 and V is TRBV5-1, with 9 bases that match TRBD1. V lost 4 bases to trimming and J lost 3 bases; unmatched junction nucleotides: 4. The CDR3 extends over 14 amino acids. CDR1 and CDR2 from the germline V gene are SGHRS and YFSETQ. The CDR3 region is CASSPRQGDYGYTF. The CDR3 region has the DNA TGCGCCAGCAGCCCACGACAGGGGGACTATGGCTACACCTTC.

The chain is built from TRBV5-1 and TRBJ2-2, with TRBD1 as a possible D gene (6 bases). The CDR3 spans 13 residues. V gave up 5 bases and J gave up 6 bases, with 11 bases separating them. Germline V gives CDR1 SGHRS, CDR2 YFSETQ. This CDR3 reads CASSHREAGELFF. DNA for the CDR3: TGCGCCAGCAGTCACAGGGAAGCCGGGGAGCTGTTTTTT.

This clone came up once. This chain links TRBV30 with TRBJ1-1; 11 nucleotides agree with TRBD1. V lost 2 bases to trimming and J lost 5 bases; unmatched junction nucleotides: 4. The CDR3 totals 14 residues. Germline V lookup: CDR1 GTSNPN, CDR2 SVGIG (reference sequence). The CDR3 loop reads CAWSSRDRGTEAFF. The CDR3 nucleotides read TGTGCCTGGAGTAGCCGGGACAGGGGGACTGAAGCTTTCTTT. Complete variable domain (other parts from reference TRBV30 and TRBJ1-1): SQTIHQWPATLVQPVGSPLSLECTVEGTSNPNLYWYRQAAGRGLQLLFYSVGIGQISSEVPQNLSASRPQDRQFILSSKKLLLSDSGFYLCAWSSRDRGTEAFFGQGTRLTVV.

The CDR3 reads CASAPSGTPYEQYF. In DNA form, the CDR3 reads TGTGCCAGCGCCCCGAGTGGGACACCCTACGAGCAGTACTTC. The chain uses TRBV19 and TRBJ2-7; a possible D gene is TRBD1 (6 bases). The V end lost 9 bases, the J end lost 2 bases, and 17 bases lay between the germline ends. Germline loops: CDR1 LNHDA, CDR2 SQIVND (reference sequence). CDR3 length equals 14 residues.

The J gene is TRBJ2-6, the V gene TRBV7-2; TRBD1 matches 7 bases. The CDR3 is made up of 14 amino acids. Germline V gives CDR1 SGHTA, CDR2 FQGNSA. V lost 5 bases, J lost 7 bases, and 5 bases stayed unmatched. The CDR3 bases are TGTGCCAGCAGCCAACAGGGGTTTGCCAACGTCCTGACTTTC. Amino acids: CASSQQGFANVLTF.

This sequence joins TRBV19 and TRBJ1-2, with D perhaps matching TRBD1 (5 bases). Per the germline V gene, CDR1 is LNHDA and CDR2 is SQIVND (reference sequence). The ends were cut back, 5 bases at V and 1 base at J, with 17 bases in the middle. The CDR3 has 16 amino acids. The CDR3 sequence is CASSALRQWGNYGYTF. The CDR3, as DNA: TGTGCCAGTAGTGCCCTTCGACAGTGGGGTAACTATGGCTACACCTTC.

J is TRBJ1-6 and V is TRBV14; the D is unclear. The germline V gene has CDR1 SGHDN and CDR2 FVKESK. The CDR3 sequence is 11 residues long. V lost 1 base and J 14 bases, leaving 6 bases between the germline ends. CDR3: CASSQVTTLHF. In DNA, the CDR3 is TGTGCCAGCAGCCAAGTCACTACCCTCCACTTT.

In this sample, this clone turned up once. This rearrangement joins TRBV6-6 to TRBJ2-7; the match to TRBD1 covers 12 bases. CDR3 length: 14 residues. The V gene end was trimmed by 11 bases and the J gene end by 6 bases; junction bases not matched to a gene: 11. Germline loops: CDR1 MNHNY, CDR2 SVGAGI (reference sequence). The DNA for the CDR3 is TGTGCCCATAAAAGGGGACAGGGGGCATCCGAGCAGTACTTC. Amino acids: CAHKRGQGASEQYF.

The V gene is TRBV5-1, the J gene TRBJ2-5; tentatively, D is TRBD1 (6 bases). The CDR3 sequence is 14 residues long. With 3 bases removed from V and 4 bases from J, the gap between germline ends came to 13 bases. Germline CDR1 reads SGHRS; CDR2 reads YFSETQ. CDR3 loop: CASSSGASGETQYF. CDR3 nucleotides: TGCGCCAGCAGCTCAGGGGCCTCGGGAGAGACCCAGTACTTC.

A note on this clone: Additional DNA sequences in this sample encode the identical CDR3. The V call is TRBV11-2, the J call TRBJ1-1; no clear D. The germline V and J ends were trimmed by 0 bases and 0 bases, with 5 bases remaining between them. CDR3 length equals 14 residues. CDR1 and CDR2 from the germline V gene are SGHAT and FQNNGV. CDR3 coding DNA: TGTGCCAGCAGCTTAGACGGATTGAACACTGAAGCTTTCTTT. Residues: CASSLDGLNTEAFF.

This chain links TRBV18 with TRBJ1-6; D not resolved. The CDR3 loop spans 15 amino acids. Germline V gene sequence: CDR1 KGHSH, CDR2 LQKENI. Trimming removed 0 bases at V and 7 bases at J, with 10 bases between. CDR3 nucleotides: TGTGCCAGCTCACCACCGGGGTTTGTAAATTCACCCCTCCACTTT. As protein: CASSPPGFVNSPLHF.